The text below deals with one T cell receptor beta chain. The data are from a study of blood T cell repertoires in COVID-19. Study-wide background: Material from acute and convalescent COVID-19 was sourced from the United States, Italy and Spain. Nucleic acid was either cDNA or gDNA, and it came from T cells, B-cell-depleted T cells, or PBMCs.

The CDR3 covers 16 residues. With 5 bases removed from V and 4 bases from J, the gap between germline ends came to 18 bases. The germline CDR1 and CDR2 sequences are SEHNR and FQNEAQ (reference sequence). The authors' processing: Reference gene primer amplification yielded estimated nucleated cell counts. Only in-frame clones appear in the TCRdb table, and some are missing; sequencing was by immunoSEQ multiplex PCR. V, J and clone size are those of that table, while D and trimming were read from the DNA. Among 240,000 or so clones, about 90% were seen once, and the ten largest hold 3% to 3.5%. Sequencing used peripheral blood. This receptor was obtained from a woman between 25 and 40 years old who had recovered from COVID-19. V usage is TRBV7-9 and J usage is TRBJ2-1; D is possibly TRBD1 (7 bases). The CDR3 bases are TGTGCCAGCAGCCCGCCGGGGGACAGCGCATACAATGAGCAGTTCTTC. Translated: CASSPPGDSAYNEQFF. The full variable domain, rest sourced from reference TRBV7-9 and TRBJ2-1, is DTGVSQNPRHKITKRGQNVTFRCDPISEHNRLYWYRQTLGQGPEFLTYFQNEAQLEKSRLLSDRFSAERPKGSFSTLEIQRTEQGDSAMYLCASSPPGDSAYNEQFFGPGTRLTVL.